This T cell receptor beta chain is from a study of beta chain features in type 1 diabetes. Whole-study context: Cells sorted and examined across all samples totaled more than 95,000,000. Findings and caveats of the study: The study found fewer insertions and more deletions at VDJ junctions in type 1 diabetes patients. Type 1 diabetes patients had TCRB CDR3s that were shorter (moderately but significantly so) in all four CD4+ subsets. In the patient group, naive, central memory and Treg TCRB repertoires seemed more alike than in the healthy donor group.

A note on this clone: What it binds is unknown. At the DNA level, this CDR3 is encoded by other sequences in the same sample as well.

TCRB transcripts that were expressed got sequenced, as all of the isolated RNA had been reverse transcribed. Sequencing was performed with immunoSEQ multiplex PCR; in TCRdb, only in-frame clones are kept and a portion is missing. This table holds about half a million clones, about 30% found once. The CDR3 spans 12 residues. Germline lookup yields CDR1 SQVTM and CDR2 ANQGSEA. With 6 bases removed from V and 3 bases from J, the gap between germline ends came to 10 bases. The sequence derives from a man aged 18 to 30 in good health. The source material was naive CD4+ T cells from blood. The J gene is TRBJ2-3, the V gene TRBV29-1; tentative D call: TRBD2 (6 bases). This chain's CDR3 is CSVGSGTDTQYF. The CDR3 bases are TGCAGCGTGGGGAGCGGGACAGATACGCAGTATTTT.